These 26 T cell receptor beta chains were sequenced from one sample in a study of beta chain features in type 1 diabetes. The whole isolated RNA underwent reverse transcription, so sequencing captured expressed TCRB transcripts. Data came from immunoSEQ multiplex PCR; TCRdb stores just in-frame clones and leaves some out. The table has some 900,000 clones, about a sixth seen once. The sample taken for sequencing was naive CD4+ T cells from blood. All receptors come from a woman aged 18-35 years in good health.

The genes are TRBV28 and TRBJ1-1, with 7 bases lining up with TRBD1. Germline V gives CDR1 MDHEN, CDR2 SYDVKM. This CDR3 has 15 residues. The ends lost 7 bases at V and 4 bases at J; junction bases unmatched: 12. CDR3 sequence reads: CASTRAGGGSTEAFF. CDR3 in DNA: TGTGCCAGCACCAGAGCAGGGGGGGGTAGCACTGAAGCTTTCTTT.

The chain employs TRBV7-3 and TRBJ2-2; D gene unclear. V was cut by 1 base and J by 6 bases, with 3 bases left in between. This CDR3 has 12 residues. Germline V gene lookup returns CDR1 SGHTA and CDR2 FQGTGA. In DNA, the CDR3 is TGTGCCAGCAGCTTAAGCCCCGGGGAGCTGTTTTTT. Its protein is CASSLSPGELFF. Combining the CDR3 with reference TRBV7-3 and TRBJ2-2 gives the whole variable domain GAGVSQTPSNKVTEKGKYVELRCDPISGHTALYWYRQSLGQGPEFLIYFQGTGAADDSGLPNDRFFAVRPEGSVSTLKIQRTERGDSAVYLCASSLSPGELFFGEGSRLTVL.

Regarding this clone: Being one base from a much bigger clone, this may be a read error. Different DNA sequences within this sample yield the same CDR3. This chain connects TRBV25-1 to TRBJ2-7, with no clear D. The germline V and J ends were trimmed by 3 bases and 3 bases, with 3 bases remaining between them. This CDR3 region has 11 residues. In germline, CDR1 is MGHDK, CDR2 SYGVNS. In DNA, the CDR3 is TGTGCCAGCAGTGATTTCTACGAGCAGTACTTC. Protein product: CASSDFYEQYF.

This rearrangement joins TRBV4-3 to TRBJ1-2; D may be TRBD1 (6 bases). The V end lost 0 bases, the J end lost 5 bases, and 19 bases lay between the germline ends. There are 17 residues in the CDR3. Germline CDR1 LGHNA, CDR2 YSLEER. The DNA of the CDR3 is TGCGCCAGCAGCCAAGACCCAGACGTCACAGGGTTATATGGCTACACCTTC. Amino acids: CASSQDPDVTGLYGYTF.

V gene TRBV7-3 combines with J gene TRBJ2-3; 9 bases align to TRBD2. Per the germline V gene, CDR1 is SGHTA and CDR2 is FQGTGA. The junction had 3 bases not matched to a gene; V was cut back by 6 bases and J by 5 bases. The CDR3 has 13 amino acids. The CDR3 coding sequence is TGTGCCAGCAGTCTAGCGGGAAGAGATACGCAGTATTTT. Its protein is CASSLAGRDTQYF.

This clone was recorded a few times. The chain has TRBV29-1 and TRBJ2-2, with 7 bases matching TRBD1. Germline CDR1 SQVTM, CDR2 ANQGSEA. V shed 6 bases, J shed 6 bases, and the junction held 7 bases outside the gene matches. This CDR3 spans 13 amino acids. CDR3 sequence: CSVTQDRAGELFF. The CDR3 DNA is TGCAGCGTCACGCAAGACAGGGCCGGGGAGCTGTTTTTT.

The chain employs TRBV5-1 and TRBJ2-7, with a tentative D call TRBD2 (7 bases). From germline, CDR1 is SGHRS and CDR2 YFSETQ. The CDR3 has 17 amino acids. V shed 0 bases and J shed 1 base, with 17 bases lying between them. CDR3 bases: TGCGCCAGCAGCTTGGCCTCGTCGGGGGGCTTGTCCTACGAGCAGTACTTC. It encodes CASSLASSGGLSYEQYF.

This clone was seen a handful of times. V is TRBV11-2 and J is TRBJ2-5, with a tentative D call TRBD2 (6 bases). Germline V gene sequence: CDR1 SGHAT, CDR2 FQNNGV. The CDR3 is made up of 13 amino acids. The V and J ends lost 2 bases and 11 bases respectively, with 15 bases between them. CDR3 coding DNA: TGTGCCAGCAGCTTAACGGGGGTCCGAGAGCAGTACTTC. This encodes CASSLTGVREQYF. The variable domain in full, completed from reference TRBV11-2 and TRBJ2-5, reads EAGVAQSPRYKIIEKRQSVAFWCNPISGHATLYWYQQILGQGPKLLIQFQNNGVVDDSQLPKDRFSAERLKGVDSTLKIQPAKLEDSAVYLCASSLTGVREQYFGPGTRLLVL.

The chain joins TRBV18 to TRBJ1-2; D unclear. The CDR3 sequence is 13 residues long. V lost 4 bases to trimming and J lost 1 base, with 7 bases between them. In germline, CDR1 is KGHSH, CDR2 LQKENI. The CDR3 protein is CASSQGFNYGYTF. The CDR3 DNA reads as TGTGCCAGCTCACAGGGTTTTAACTATGGCTACACCTTC.

This clone was seen a few times. This rearrangement joins TRBV4-2 to TRBJ1-1; TRBD1 aligns across 7 bases. J was trimmed by 2 bases and V by 3 bases; bases with no gene match: 6. There are 15 residues in the CDR3. Germline CDR1 is LGHNA and CDR2 is YNFKEQ. CDR3 residues: CASSHLQGSNTEAFF. DNA for the CDR3: TGTGCCAGCAGCCACCTACAGGGGAGCAACACTGAAGCTTTCTTT.

The genes are TRBV15 and TRBJ1-1; D uncertain. The CDR3 spans 13 residues. Trimming removed 4 bases at V and 3 bases at J, with 9 bases between. The germline gives CDR1 LNHNV, CDR2 YYDKDF (reference sequence). The CDR3: CATSNRLHTEAFF. In DNA form, the CDR3 reads TGTGCCACCAGCAACCGACTTCACACTGAAGCTTTCTTT.

This clone was counted between two and nine times. This chain joins TRBV10-3 and TRBJ1-2, with D possibly being TRBD1 (6 bases). The CDR3 sequence is 16 residues long. Germline-derived CDR1 and CDR2 are ENHRY and SYGVKD. V was cut by 3 bases and J by 4 bases, with 18 bases left in between. In DNA form, the CDR3 reads TGTGCCATCAGTGACGGGAACAGGGACCCCCTCTATGGCTACACCTTC. It translates to CAISDGNRDPLYGYTF.

V is TRBV29-1 and J is TRBJ2-5; the D gene is possibly TRBD2 (6 bases). Trimming pared 4 bases from V and 5 bases from J, leaving 32 bases between. The germline gives CDR1 SQVTM, CDR2 ANQGSEA. The length of the CDR3 is 19 residues. CDR3 bases: TGCAGCGTTGGGAGGTTCCAGAGGGGAGAGCGAGGCGGAGGGGAGACCCAGTACTTC. Protein: CSVGRFQRGERGGGETQYF.

The sample holds a few counts of this clone. The J gene is TRBJ1-5, the V gene TRBV19; a weak D match, TRBD1 (6 bases). CDR3 size: 14 residues. Germline V lookup: CDR1 LNHDA, CDR2 SQIVND (reference sequence). With 2 bases removed from V and 7 bases from J, the gap between germline ends came to 12 bases. The CDR3, as DNA: TGTGCCAGTAGTATAACCACAGGGTTGCAGCCCCAGCATTTT. Translation gives CASSITTGLQPQHF.

CDR3 residues: CATSRDIGAGGNTIYF. The CDR3, as DNA: TGTGCCACCAGCAGAGATATCGGGGCCGGCGGAAACACCATATATTTT. V and J are TRBV15 and TRBJ1-3, with D perhaps matching TRBD1 (5 bases). Deletions cut 0 bases from V and 4 bases from J, with 13 bases between. The CDR3 is 16 amino acids. In germline, CDR1 is LNHNV, CDR2 YYDKDF (reference sequence).

This chain links TRBV28 with TRBJ2-1, with a tentative D call TRBD1 (7 bases). This CDR3 comprises 14 residues. The V gene lost 5 bases and the J gene lost 3 bases, with 11 bases spanning the gap. Germline CDR1 and CDR2: MDHEN and SYDVKM. The CDR3 is CASSGGGFYNEQFF. CDR3 coding DNA: TGTGCCAGCAGTGGAGGGGGCTTCTACAATGAGCAGTTCTTC.

This rearrangement joins TRBV7-9 to TRBJ1-1; 7 nucleotides align to TRBD1. Germline V gene lookup returns CDR1 SEHNR and CDR2 FQNEAQ (reference sequence). Trimming took 5 bases from V and 4 from J; bases not matched to a gene: 13. The CDR3 length is 16 residues. CDR3 in amino acids: CASSQRTGRVGTEAFF. DNA of the CDR3: TGTGCCAGCAGCCAGAGGACAGGAAGGGTAGGCACTGAAGCTTTCTTT.

This clone came up a few times. Relative to the germline gene, one junction end is altered; a read error may explain this. V gene TRBV7-9 combines with J gene TRBJ2-1; 13 positions agree with TRBD2. CDR1 and CDR2 (germline): SEHNR, FQNEAQ (reference sequence). This CDR3 has 17 residues. Here the CDR3 reads CASSRGTSGKGNNEQFF. The CDR3 bases are TGCGCCAGCAGCCGCGGGACTAGCGGGAAGGGGAACAATGAGCAGTTCTTC. The full variable domain, rest sourced from reference TRBV7-9 and TRBJ2-1, is DTGVSQNPRHKITKRGQNVTFRCDPISEHNRLYWYRQTLGQGPEFLTYFQNEAQLEKSRLLSDRFSAERPKGSFSTLEIQRTEQGDSAMYLCASSRGTSGKGNNEQFFGPGTRLTVL.

This clone was counted only a few times. This chain links TRBV4-2 with TRBJ1-2; 8 bases map to TRBD1. CDR1 is LGHNA, CDR2 YNFKEQ, per germline. The CDR3 contains 17 residues. The V and J ends lost 2 bases and 0 bases, in that order; junction bases with no gene match: 8. CDR3 loop: CASSQRTGFVTNYGYTF. CDR3 nucleotide sequence: TGTGCCAGCAGCCAAAGGACAGGGTTCGTTACTAACTATGGCTACACCTTC.

This clone has only a few counts. The V and J genes are TRBV7-8 and TRBJ2-1, with D perhaps TRBD1 or TRBD2 (5 bases each). The CDR3 is made up of 15 amino acids. CDR1 and CDR2 (germline): SGHVS, FQNEAQ. The ends were cut back, 5 bases at V and 13 bases at J, with 24 bases in the middle. In DNA form, the CDR3 reads TGTGCCAGCAGCCCACATAGTTCCGGGACCCCAGGCCAGTTCTTC. Translation: CASSPHSSGTPGQFF.

The chain joins TRBV9 to TRBJ2-5, with 8 bases identical to TRBD2. The DNA end is more similar to TRBJ2-7, so the J call may be wrong. Germline loops: CDR1 SGDLS, CDR2 YYNGEE. The CDR3 has 15 residues. The CDR3 loop reads CASSVTSGGTYEQYF. The CDR3 DNA follows: TGTGCCAGCAGCGTAACTAGCGGAGGCACCTACGAGCAGTACTTC.

Comments on this clone: The junction departs from the called germline gene at one end, perhaps through a read error. The chain's CDR3 is CASSEDRGYGYTF. The CDR3 DNA reads as TGCGCCAGCAGCGAAGACAGGGGCTATGGCTACACCTTC. V gene TRBV4-1 combines with J gene TRBJ1-2; TRBD1 matches at 8 bases. Per germline, CDR1 MGHRA and CDR2 YSYEKL. This CDR3 has 13 amino acids.

Only a few counts were recorded for this clone. This chain connects TRBV7-8 to TRBJ2-5; 9 positions match TRBD1. The V segment lost 5 bases and the J segment 4 bases; nucleotides outside the gene matches: 8. Germline CDR1 reads SGHVS; CDR2 reads FQNEAQ. The length of the CDR3 is 15 residues. The CDR3 bases are TGTGCCAGCAGCGGGACAGGGACGGGGCGAGAGACCCAGTACTTC. Translating gives CASSGTGTGRETQYF.

The rearrangement joins TRBV4-1 to TRBJ2-5, with D perhaps matching TRBD2 (5 bases). Trimming cost V 1 base and J 4 bases, with 19 bases left between them. In germline, CDR1 is MGHRA, CDR2 YSYEKL. The CDR3 is made up of 17 amino acids. DNA of the CDR3: TGCGCCAGCAGCCAAGGGAGTTCTAGCTTCGGCGGAGAGACCCAGTACTTC. It specifies CASSQGSSSFGGETQYF.

The rearrangement links TRBV27 to TRBJ2-3; 7 bases fit TRBD2. This CDR3 has 16 residues. After removal of 6 bases from V and 2 bases from J, the junction contained 11 bases not matched to a gene. Germline values: CDR1 MNHEY, CDR2 SMNVEV (reference sequence). CDR3 region: CASRFRLAVNTDTQYF. Here the CDR3 DNA reads TGTGCCAGCAGGTTCCGGCTAGCGGTTAACACAGATACGCAGTATTTT.

The J gene is TRBJ2-7, the V gene TRBV28, with D tentatively TRBD1 (6 bases). The germline V gene has CDR1 MDHEN and CDR2 SYDVKM. The CDR3 totals 15 residues. V was pared by 7 bases and J by 6 bases, with 22 bases between. As DNA, the CDR3 is TGTGCCAGCAACAAACCCCCGGACAGCCTCGGCGAGCAGTACTTC. Encoded protein: CASNKPPDSLGEQYF.